Listed here are 27 T cell receptor beta chains from one sample, sequenced in a study of blood T cell repertoires in COVID-19. This table comes from immunoSEQ multiplex PCR, and its TCRdb copy is limited to in-frame clones, with some not included. The data show some 45,000 clones, about 90% seen once. Sequencing was carried out using peripheral blood. The receptors here all came from a man between 65 and 85 years old with active COVID-19.

V gene TRBV19 combines with J gene TRBJ1-5; D possibly corresponds to TRBD1 (6 bases). V lost 8 bases and J 6 bases, leaving 14 bases between the germline ends. The CDR3 is made up of 13 amino acids. Germline CDR1 LNHDA, CDR2 SQIVND (reference sequence). CDR3 sequence: CASLNRVGQPQHF. The CDR3 DNA reads TGTGCCAGTCTAAACAGGGTTGGTCAGCCCCAGCATTTT.

The genes are TRBV6-5 and TRBJ2-2; weak D call: TRBD1 (6 bases). The CDR3 runs 14 residues. Trimming cost V 6 bases and J 7 bases, with 15 bases left between them. Germline V CDR1 and CDR2: MNHEY, SVGAGI. The CDR3 DNA reads TGTGCCAGCAGGCAACAGGGTGTCGGCGGGGAGCTGTTTTTT. This translates into CASRQQGVGGELFF.

V gene TRBV5-4 combines with J gene TRBJ2-7, with 11 nucleotides matching TRBD2. Germline CDR1 is SGHNT and CDR2 is YYREEE (reference sequence). CDR3 size: 14 residues. Unmatched junction bases numbered 3, after V lost 3 bases and J lost 4 bases. CDR3 region: CASSSSGGLYEQYF. The DNA for the CDR3 is TGTGCCAGCAGCTCTAGCGGGGGGTTGTACGAGCAGTACTTC.

V is TRBV5-8 and J is TRBJ2-7, with 7 positions matching TRBD1. V lost 4 bases and J lost 0; bases outside the gene matches: 10. This CDR3 is built from 16 residues. CDR1 is SGHTS, CDR2 YDEGEE, per germline. The CDR3 region is CASSKRDSGRSYEQYF. CDR3 DNA sequence: TGTGCCAGCAGCAAAAGGGACAGCGGACGCTCCTACGAGCAGTACTTC.

V is TRBV3-1 (or the pseudogene TRBV3-2) and J is TRBJ2-3; TRBD2 matches at 8 bases. The CDR3 runs 18 residues. The trim removed 1 base at V and 2 bases at J, leaving 11 bases unmatched. Looked up from germline, CDR1 is LGHDT and CDR2 is YNNKEL (reference sequence). The chain's CDR3 is CASSQVARGRGDTDTQYF. CDR3 DNA: TGTGCCAGCAGCCAAGTGGCCCGAGGGCGGGGGGACACAGATACGCAGTATTTT.

This clone was seen a single time. The chain combines TRBV12-5 with TRBJ1-1; 7 bases line up with TRBD1. Trimming removed 7 bases from V and 4 bases from J; junction bases left unmatched: 3. The CDR3 loop spans 12 amino acids. Per the germline V gene, CDR1 is LGHNT and CDR2 is FRNRAP. For the CDR3, the DNA is TGTGCTAGTGTGGAGGGGGCCACTGAAGCTTTCTTT. This translates into CASVEGATEAFF. The full variable domain, in which reference TRBV12-5 and TRBJ1-1 provide the parts outside the CDR3, is DARVTQTPRHKVTEMGQEVTMRCQPILGHNTVFWYRQTMMQGLELLAYFRNRAPLDDSGMPKDRFSAEMPDATLATLKIQPSEPRDSAVYFCASVEGATEAFFGQGTRLTVV.

J is TRBJ2-7 and V is TRBV29-1, with a weak D call TRBD2 (6 bases). CDR3 size: 14 residues. Looked up from germline, CDR1 is SQVTM and CDR2 is ANQGSEA. Trimming shortened V by 4 bases and J by 5 bases, and 18 bases separated the two germline ends. The CDR3 coding sequence is TGCAGCGTTGTGACCGGGAGACCCCTAGACGAGCAGTACTTC. It translates to CSVVTGRPLDEQYF.

This clone was seen a handful of times. The chain links TRBV7-3 to TRBJ2-7; 9 positions match TRBD1. Losses at the gene ends were 5 bases for V and 7 bases for J; bases not matched to a gene: 6. CDR3 size: 13 residues. CDR1 and CDR2 (germline): SGHTA, FQGTGA. CDR3 sequence reads: CASSRDRVLEQYF. CDR3 sequence (DNA): TGTGCCAGCAGCCGGGACAGGGTCCTAGAGCAGTACTTC.

A single count supports this clone. The CDR3 spells CASRRRGAGPGELFF. In nucleotides, the CDR3 is TGTGCCAGCAGACGAAGAGGGGCGGGGCCCGGGGAGCTGTTTTTT. The rearrangement joins TRBV7-2 to TRBJ2-2; D is perhaps TRBD2 (6 bases). The V end was cut by 6 bases, the J end by 6 bases, with 17 bases between. The CDR3 runs 15 residues. CDR1 and CDR2 from the germline V gene are SGHTA and FQGNSA. Complete variable domain (other parts from reference TRBV7-2 and TRBJ2-2): GAGVSQSPSNKVTEKGKDVELRCDPISGHTALYWYRQSLGQGLEFLIYFQGNSAPDKSGLPSDRFSAERTGGSVSTLTIQRTQQEDSAVYLCASRRRGAGPGELFFGEGSRLTVL.

The rearrangement links TRBV2 to TRBJ2-7; D gene ambiguous. This CDR3 region has 12 residues. V lost 2 bases, J lost 3 bases, and 5 bases lay in between. Germline values: CDR1 SNHLY, CDR2 FYNNEI. CDR3 nucleotides: TGTGCCAGCAGTGAAACGGTCTACGAGCAGTACTTC. It is translated as CASSETVYEQYF.

This chain uses TRBV29-1 with TRBJ1-2; 7 bases fit TRBD1. V shed 2 bases and J 4 bases; nucleotides not matched to a gene: 7. Germline assignment: CDR1 SQVTM and CDR2 ANQGSEA. The CDR3 is 14 residues long. The chain's CDR3 is CSVETGVVGYGYTF. The CDR3 DNA reads TGCAGCGTTGAAACAGGGGTTGTAGGCTATGGCTACACCTTC.

This clone was seen more than once but under ten times. V usage is TRBV15 and J usage is TRBJ1-6; D gene unclear. V shed 0 bases and J shed 16 bases, with 10 bases lying between them. Looked up from germline, CDR1 is LNHNV and CDR2 is YYDKDF (reference sequence). The CDR3 covers 12 residues. In DNA, the CDR3 is TGTGCCACCAGCAGAGATCAAGGACTTCTCCACTTT. This encodes CATSRDQGLLHF.

The chain combines TRBV6-5 with TRBJ2-3; the match to TRBD2 covers 10 bases. The ends lost 6 bases at V and 4 bases at J; junction bases unmatched: 4. CDR1 and CDR2 (germline): MNHEY, SVGAGI. CDR3 length equals 14 residues. The CDR3 region is CASRLAGTADTQYF. The CDR3 DNA follows: TGTGCCAGCAGACTAGCGGGGACCGCAGATACGCAGTATTTT.

This clone was counted only a few times. CDR3 nucleotide sequence: TGTGCCAGCAGCAAAGGGCAAGCGAGTCCCTACGAGCAGTACTTC. Residues: CASSKGQASPYEQYF. The gene calls are TRBV7-9 and TRBJ2-7; D remains ambiguous. Trimming stripped 5 bases from V and 2 bases from J, with 16 bases between. The CDR3 spans 15 residues. Germline V lookup: CDR1 SEHNR, CDR2 FQNEAQ (reference sequence).

For the CDR3, the DNA is TGCGCCAGCAGCCCCACTAGCGGGGGACTCACCGGGGAGCTGTTTTTT. Translation: CASSPTSGGLTGELFF. The rearrangement joins TRBV5-1 to TRBJ2-2; 11 positions agree with TRBD2. This CDR3 spans 16 amino acids. V was clipped by 4 bases and J by 4 bases; unmatched bases: 6. Per the germline V gene, CDR1 is SGHRS and CDR2 is YFSETQ.

The chain couples TRBV7-9 to TRBJ2-5; tentatively, D is TRBD1 (6 bases). V was pared by 5 bases and J by 3 bases, with 10 bases between. The CDR3 has 13 amino acids. The germline V gene encodes CDR1 SEHNR and CDR2 FQNEAQ (reference sequence). The CDR3 region is CASSGRGKETQYF. For the CDR3, the DNA is TGTGCCAGCAGCGGCAGGGGTAAAGAGACCCAGTACTTC.

This CDR3 is CASSQEDRGGEKLFF. CDR3 nucleotide sequence: TGCGCCAGCAGCCAAGAGGACAGGGGTGGAGAAAAACTGTTTTTT. The chain employs TRBV4-1 and TRBJ1-4, with 9 positions matching TRBD1. Germline trimming cut 0 bases from V and 8 bases from J; bases unmatched to any gene: 4. The CDR3 loop spans 15 amino acids. CDR1 MGHRA and CDR2 YSYEKL come from the germline V gene.

Regarding this clone: The junction and the germline gene differ at one end; a read error may be behind it. CDR3 in DNA: TGTGCTAGCAGCTTAGGGACTAGCGGCCAAGAGACCCAGTACTTC. It translates to CASSLGTSGQETQYF. The V and J genes are TRBV7-7 and TRBJ2-5, with 11 positions matching TRBD2. This CDR3 contains 15 residues. Looked up from germline, CDR1 is SSHAT and CDR2 is FNYEAQ (reference sequence).

The genes are TRBV27 and TRBJ2-5; a possible D gene is TRBD2 (6 bases). Germline CDR1 MNHEY, CDR2 SMNVEV (reference sequence). The CDR3 is 14 amino acids. V lost 5 bases and J lost 7, with 17 bases in between. The CDR3 reads CASSLQPLGGTQYF. As DNA, the CDR3 is TGTGCCAGCAGTCTACAGCCTCTCGGGGGGACCCAGTACTTC.

The V and J genes are TRBV5-1 and TRBJ2-7; 11 positions agree with TRBD2. Trimming cost V 1 base and J 2 bases; bases outside gene matches: 11. The germline V gene encodes CDR1 SGHRS and CDR2 YFSETQ. This CDR3 spans 18 amino acids. The chain's CDR3 is CASSLSSSGGPRTYEQYF. CDR3 DNA sequence: TGCGCCAGCAGCTTGTCGTCTAGCGGGGGGCCACGAACCTACGAGCAGTACTTC.

The gene calls are TRBV11-2 and TRBJ2-1; 7 positions match TRBD2. Per the germline V gene, CDR1 is SGHAT and CDR2 is FQNNGV. This CDR3 region has 14 residues. After removal of 5 bases from V and 4 bases from J, the junction contained 5 bases not matched to a gene. The CDR3 sequence is CASSAISGYNEQFF. CDR3 nucleotides: TGTGCCAGCAGCGCAATTAGCGGGTACAATGAGCAGTTCTTC. The whole variable domain, filled in from reference TRBV11-2 and TRBJ2-1, reads EAGVAQSPRYKIIEKRQSVAFWCNPISGHATLYWYQQILGQGPKLLIQFQNNGVVDDSQLPKDRFSAERLKGVDSTLKIQPAKLEDSAVYLCASSAISGYNEQFFGPGTRLTVL.

For the CDR3, the DNA is TGTGCCAGCAAGTCAGGGGATCAAGAGACCCAGTACTTC. This gives the protein CASKSGDQETQYF. The chain employs TRBV28 and TRBJ2-5; possibly TRBD1 for D (6 bases). The germline gives CDR1 MDHEN, CDR2 SYDVKM. V was pared by 7 bases and J by 2 bases, with 11 bases between. The CDR3 has 13 residues.

The chain links TRBV6-6 to TRBJ2-1; 9 bases agree with TRBD2. V shed 6 bases, J shed 7 bases, and the junction held 10 bases outside the gene matches. Germline-derived CDR1 and CDR2 are MNHNY and SVGAGI (reference sequence). The CDR3 is made up of 15 amino acids. The CDR3 spells CASRSRGGRSNEQFF. CDR3 sequence (DNA): TGTGCCAGCAGGTCGCGGGGGGGCCGGAGTAATGAGCAGTTCTTC.

The gene calls are TRBV7-6 and TRBJ2-3; 11 bases match TRBD2. The CDR3 runs to 16 residues. V shed 5 bases and J 4 bases; nucleotides not matched to a gene: 8. Germline assignment: CDR1 SGHVS and CDR2 FNYEAQ. In nucleotides, the CDR3 is TGTGCCAGCAGCCTCAGACTAGCGGGGAGTGCAGATACGCAGTATTTT. Its translation is CASSLRLAGSADTQYF.

This clone has a handful of counts. The gene calls are TRBV3-1 (or the pseudogene TRBV3-2) and TRBJ1-5; D remains ambiguous. The V end was cut by 0 bases, the J end by 6 bases, with 6 bases between. The V gene's germline CDR1 is LGHDT and CDR2 YNNKEL (reference sequence). This CDR3 comprises 13 residues. In DNA form, the CDR3 reads TGTGCCAGCAGCCAAGATGGAGGTCAGCCCCAGCATTTT. Its protein product is CASSQDGGQPQHF.

This chain uses TRBV12-3 or TRBV12-4 with TRBJ1-6; D gene uncertain. The CDR3 has 13 residues. V shed 2 bases and J shed 7 bases, with 6 bases lying between them. CDR3 in amino acids: CASSLQANSPLHF. The CDR3 DNA sequence: TGTGCCAGCAGTTTACAGGCAAATTCACCCCTCCACTTT.

The J gene is TRBJ1-1, the V gene TRBV18, with 8 positions matching TRBD1. The CDR3 extends over 16 amino acids. CDR1 is KGHSH and CDR2 is LQKENI in the germline V gene. Trimming took 5 bases from V and 2 from J; bases not matched to a gene: 10. The CDR3 nucleotides read TGTGCCAGCTCAATAACCCCGGGACAGGACAACACTGAAGCTTTCTTT. Its translation is CASSITPGQDNTEAFF.